Each of the 21 T cell receptor beta chains below was sequenced from the same sample in a study of regulatory T cells in long-lasting Graves disease. Assembly of TCR beta libraries relied on iRepertoire HTBI primers together with Arm-PCR of CDR3 regions. TCRdb independently ran MiXCR on the multiplex PCR reads; one entry per CDR3 protein. The table records 400,000 to 500,000 distinct CDR3 sequences, about a fifth of them present only once. Time point noted: persistent/refractory GD, antithyroid drugs over 5 years with positive TRAb. Generation of the TCR library employed RNA extracted from PBMCs. This sample comprised peripheral blood mononuclear cells (PBMCs), obtained when the disease was refractory, from a patient treated with antithyroid drugs. The receptors originated from a female donor with Graves disease.

This clonotype was picked up many times. J is TRBJ1-3 and V is TRBV28; unclear D gene. The CDR3 is 15 amino acids. The V end lost 5 bases, the J end lost 3 bases, and 14 bases lay between the germline ends. The germline V gene encodes CDR1 MDHEN and CDR2 SYDVKM. CDR3 sequence (DNA): TGTGCCAGCAGTCATGTGTCGGGAGGTGGAAACACCATATATTTT. It is translated as CASSHVSGGGNTIYF.

This clonotype occurred a few times. The rearrangement uses TRBV10-1 and TRBJ1-5; D possibly corresponds to TRBD1 (5 bases). Trimming stripped 4 bases from V and 10 bases from J, with 20 bases between. The CDR3 is 15 residues long. The germline CDR1 and CDR2 sequences are WNHNN and SYGVQD (reference sequence). The CDR3 loop reads CASSGGWRRGGPQHF. In nucleotides, the CDR3 is TGCGCCAGCAGTGGAGGTTGGCGGCGGGGGGGACCCCAGCATTTT.

The V call is TRBV9, the J call TRBJ1-3; D remains ambiguous. With 3 bases removed from V and 1 base from J, the gap between germline ends came to 11 bases. Germline lookup yields CDR1 SGDLS and CDR2 YYNGEE. The CDR3 consists of 15 residues. The CDR3 DNA reads TGTGCCAGCAGCGACGGATCTCTGTCTGGAAACACCATATATTTT. Translating gives CASSDGSLSGNTIYF.

In its sample, this clonotype was seen many times. The chain links TRBV27 to TRBJ2-7, with TRBD1 matching over 9 bases. Germline trimming cut 6 bases from V and 5 bases from J; bases unmatched to any gene: 8. Per the germline V gene, CDR1 is MNHEY and CDR2 is SMNVEV (reference sequence). This CDR3 contains 14 residues. CDR3 DNA: TGTGCCAGCAGGGCAGAGGACAGGGGCCACGAGCAGTACTTC. This encodes CASRAEDRGHEQYF.

This clonotype has a count of ten or more. This chain links TRBV7-2 with TRBJ2-7; unclear D gene. From germline, CDR1 is SGHTA and CDR2 FQGNSA. The CDR3 runs to 13 residues. Trimming took 3 bases from V and 0 from J, leaving 6 bases between them. CDR3 loop: CASSFQRSYEQYF. Written as DNA, the CDR3 is TGTGCCAGCAGCTTCCAGCGCTCCTACGAGCAGTACTTC.

This clonotype has a handful of counts. The chain joins TRBV5-6 to TRBJ2-4; D is possibly TRBD2 (6 bases). Germline CDR1 and CDR2: SGHDT and YYEEEE. V was clipped by 5 bases and J by 5 bases, with 11 bases between them. CDR3 size: 13 residues. The CDR3 DNA reads as TGTGCCAGCAGTACAGCGGGCGAAAACATTCAGTACTTC. It is translated as CASSTAGENIQYF.

This clonotype was recorded at least ten times. This chain uses TRBV7-2 with TRBJ1-5; tentative D call: TRBD1 (6 bases). Germline V CDR1 and CDR2: SGHTA, FQGNSA. The V and J ends lost 1 base and 4 bases respectively, with 11 bases between them. The CDR3 contains 15 residues. DNA of the CDR3: TGTGCCAGCAGCTTAGGATCAGGGACAAATCAGCCCCAGCATTTT. Translated: CASSLGSGTNQPQHF.

J is TRBJ2-7 and V is TRBV7-2; 10 bases fit TRBD1. The CDR3 has 15 amino acids. Germline trimming cut 5 bases from V and 6 bases from J; bases unmatched to any gene: 10. CDR1 is SGHTA and CDR2 is FQGNSA in the germline V gene. CDR3 bases: TGTGCCAGCAGCGCGTCCGGGACAGGGGACATCGAGCAGTACTTC. Amino acids: CASSASGTGDIEQYF.

This clonotype appeared many times. The chain couples TRBV20-1 to TRBJ1-4; D is ambiguous. From germline, CDR1 is DFQATT and CDR2 SNEGSKA (reference sequence). V gave up 3 bases and J gave up 8 bases, with 4 bases separating them. The CDR3 extends over 10 amino acids. CDR3 sequence (DNA): TGCAGTGCTAGTGCAGAAAAACTGTTTTTT. Translated, it gives CSASAEKLFF.

Comment on this clonotype: At one end, the junction sequence differs from germline, possibly due to a read error. The chain joins TRBV27 to TRBJ2-2; TRBD1 or TRBD2 may be the D gene (5 bases each). The CDR3 sequence is 16 residues long. CDR1 and CDR2 from the germline V gene are MNHEY and SMNVEV (reference sequence). CDR3 loop: CASSLAGIENTGELLF. CDR3 DNA sequence: TGTGCCAGCAGTTTAGCAGGGATTGAGAACACCGGGGAGCTGCTTTTT.

This clonotype has at least ten counts. CDR3 coding DNA: TGTGCCAGCAGTTACACCAGCGGGGGTATTGACGAGCAGTACTTC. Its translation is CASSYTSGGIDEQYF. The chain has TRBV6-5 and TRBJ2-7; TRBD2 agrees at 8 bases. The CDR3 extends over 15 amino acids. Looked up from germline, CDR1 is MNHEY and CDR2 is SVGAGI. With 2 bases clipped from V and 5 bases from J, the junction kept 8 bases outside the gene matches.

This clonotype was observed a single time. V gene TRBV27 combines with J gene TRBJ1-6; maybe TRBD1 (6 bases). The ends were cut back, 6 bases at V and 10 bases at J, with 19 bases in the middle. In germline, CDR1 is MNHEY, CDR2 SMNVEV (reference sequence). The CDR3 length is 15 residues. CDR3 residues: CASSSWDKDNSPLHF. CDR3 in DNA: TGTGCCAGCAGCTCTTGGGACAAAGACAACTCACCCCTCCACTTT.

This clonotype was picked up a small number of times. The V call is TRBV7-2, the J call TRBJ1-2; TRBD1 matches 7 bases. V dropped 2 bases and J dropped 4; count of bases not matched to a gene: 13. This CDR3 is built from 17 residues. Germline-derived CDR1 and CDR2 are SGHTA and FQGNSA. CDR3 region: CASSLFEDPSGGYGYTF. CDR3 in DNA: TGTGCCAGCAGCTTATTCGAGGACCCCTCAGGGGGCTATGGCTACACCTTC.

This chain uses TRBV18 with TRBJ2-5; unclear D gene. Trimming took 6 bases from V and 4 from J, leaving 12 bases between them. The CDR3 contains 13 residues. The germline gives CDR1 KGHSH, CDR2 LQKENI. The CDR3 coding sequence is TGTGCCAGCTCCCCTGTGGATGGAGAGACCCAGTACTTC. Protein sequence: CASSPVDGETQYF.

This clonotype has a handful of counts. The rearrangement joins TRBV5-1 to TRBJ2-7; 7 bases map to TRBD1. Germline V gene data show CDR1 as SGHRS and CDR2 as YFSETQ. The CDR3 extends over 14 amino acids. V trimming: 1 base; J trimming: 2 bases; junction bases outside the gene matches: 3. As DNA, the CDR3 is TGCGCCAGCAGCTTGAGCAGGGGGACCTACGAGCAGTACTTC. This sequence encodes CASSLSRGTYEQYF.

V gene TRBV7-3 combines with J gene TRBJ2-5; TRBD2 matches 8 bases. Trimming at V came to 5 bases and at J to 7 bases, leaving 6 bases not matched to a gene. Germline V gives CDR1 SGHTA, CDR2 FQGTGA. CDR3 length equals 13 residues. The CDR3 here is CASSPGGLGTQYF. CDR3 coding DNA: TGTGCCAGCAGCCCGGGGGGGCTCGGGACCCAGTACTTC. The whole variable domain, remainder taken from reference TRBV7-3 and TRBJ2-5, is GAGVSQTPSNKVTEKGKYVELRCDPISGHTALYWYRQSLGQGPEFLIYFQGTGAADDSGLPNDRFFAVRPEGSVSTLKIQRTERGDSAVYLCASSPGGLGTQYFGPGTRLLVL.

V and J are TRBV6-1 and TRBJ2-2, with a weak D call TRBD2 (5 bases). Germline loops: CDR1 MNHNS, CDR2 SASEGT. The germline V and J ends were trimmed by 5 bases and 4 bases, with 11 bases remaining between them. The CDR3 is made up of 14 amino acids. As DNA, the CDR3 is TGTGCCAGCAGTAGGGAGTTCGGCACCGGGGAGCTGTTTTTT. This translates into CASSREFGTGELFF.

CDR3 bases: TGTGCCAGCAGCGAGGCCAATGAGCAGTTCTTC. This translates into CASSEANEQFF. The chain carries TRBV9 and TRBJ2-1; D gene uncertain. The V gene lost 3 bases and the J gene lost 6 bases, with 4 bases spanning the gap. In germline, CDR1 is SGDLS, CDR2 YYNGEE. The CDR3 is 11 residues long.

This clonotype was seen at least ten times. The genes are TRBV7-8 and TRBJ1-5; a possible D gene is TRBD1 (5 bases). The V end was cut by 4 bases, the J end by 6 bases, with 16 bases between. There are 15 residues in the CDR3. Germline-derived CDR1 and CDR2 are SGHVS and FQNEAQ. CDR3 region: CASSSRGGVGQPQHF. The CDR3 nucleotides read TGTGCCAGCAGCTCCCGCGGGGGGGTAGGTCAGCCCCAGCATTTT. The variable domain in full, with the rest retrieved from reference TRBV7-8 and TRBJ1-5, is GAGVSQSPRYKVAKRGQDVALRCDPISGHVSLFWYQQALGQGPEFLTYFQNEAQLDKSGLPSDRFFAERPEGSVSTLKIQRTQQEDSAVYLCASSSRGGVGQPQHFGDGTRLSIL.

This clonotype was seen ten or more times. The rearrangement links TRBV28 to TRBJ1-4; no reliable D call. V was shortened by 5 bases and J by 8 bases, with 21 bases between the two germline ends. Germline-derived CDR1 and CDR2 are MDHEN and SYDVKM. This CDR3 has 16 residues. This CDR3 is CASSRHRELRGEKLFF. DNA for the CDR3: TGTGCCAGCAGTCGTCACCGGGAGTTAAGAGGGGAAAAACTGTTTTTT.

Concerning this clonotype: Sequence at one end of the junction differs from germline and may be a read error. CDR3 nucleotides: TGTGTCAGCAGCTTGGGCCTCCCGGCCTACGAGCAGTACTTC. Translation gives CVSSLGLPAYEQYF. The V call is TRBV7-9, the J call TRBJ2-7, with D uncertain. CDR1 and CDR2 from the germline V gene are SEHNR and FQNEAQ (reference sequence). The CDR3 length is 14 residues.